This TCR beta chain came from a study of early T cells in non-severe SARS-CoV-2 infection (dated by TCRdb to about 2021). Regarding the study in general: Because TCR sequencing relied on bulk RNA taken from unsorted whole blood, pairing of alpha and beta chains was not possible. Overall study results and their limits: VDJdb matching was skewed toward anti-spike CD8 responses, so virus-specific expansions were likely underestimated and private and CD4 specificities were missed.

The CDR3, cysteine through phenylalanine, is 14 amino acids long. Of the read, only the CDR3 DNA is kept; its 42 bases are in frame from base 1. The germline V gene sets CDR1 to MNHEY and CDR2 to SVGAGI. The junction shows trimming of 5 bases on V and 8 bases on J, plus 17 bases between the germline ends. In the case of this clonotype: Which antigen it targets is not known. It may be a read error: a sequence one base away is much more abundant.

Library creation used 5' RACE. Sequencer: NextSeq 500. The TCR library protocol attached unique molecular identifiers to individual cDNA molecules to correct for sequencing error and PCR bias. Both TCR alpha and beta chains were sequenced, and tight co-correlation was observed between alpha and beta sequence abundances in each sample. The source study handled its data this way. Decombinator V4 was used to annotate TCR sequences for V gene, J gene and CDR3. Expanded TCRs were defined as changing significantly between any two time points under a Poisson model with p below 0.0001. Abundances of TCRs were expressed as counts per million after normalisation to the total number of TCRs sequenced in each sample. TRAV1-2 paired with TRAJ12, TRAJ20 or TRAJ33 defined MAIT TCRs, while TRAV10 paired with TRAJ18 defined iNKT TCRs. VDJdb, accessed 1 November 2021, was searched for CMV, EBV and SARS-CoV-2 annotated TCRs, with TCRs annotated for multiple antigens excluded. The raw public data were reprocessed by TCRdb itself: fastp quality trimming at Q25, MiXCR clonotype calling, in-frame beta chains only. Rows are unified per CDR3 protein, each entry keeping the most common DNA and genes. The V and J calls here are based on TCRdb, not the publication. This sample comprises some 50,000 distinct CDR3 sequences, over 3.5% of them detected only once. Approximately 5.9% of the sample is in the top ten clones.

The study was a case-control design nested within a healthcare worker cohort in London, UK, with weekly nasopharyngeal swab PCR tests and blood sampling. Healthcare workers were recruited during the week of the UK lockdown, between 23 and 31 March 2020, and followed weekly for up to roughly 15 weeks. The rearranged chain carries TRBV6-5 and TRBJ2-3; tentative D gene TRBD2, with 7 bases matching. Sequenced input: whole blood. The source of this sequence is an adult who was a healthcare worker with PCR-confirmed SARS-CoV-2 infection or an uninfected control (not recorded which). Read as DNA, the sequence is TGTGCCAGCAGTACAGGGACTAACAGTGGTACGCAGTATTTT. This sequence encodes CASSTGTNSGTQYF.